A single sample gave rise to the 2 T cell receptor beta chains below, sequenced in a study of T cell responses to AZD1222 COVID-19 vaccine. Sequencing used immunoSEQ multiplex PCR; TCRdb keeps in-frame clones, though not all of them. The sample has approximately 120,000 clones, roughly 82% seen once. Sample: peripheral blood, taken 28 days after the second AZD1222 dose. Every receptor here comes from an adult who received the AZD1222 COVID-19 vaccine.

This clone has just one count. The rearrangement links TRBV4-1 to TRBJ2-5; possible D gene TRBD2, 5 bases. V lost 5 bases, J lost 1 base, and 8 bases lay in between. The CDR3 has 13 residues. Germline-derived CDR1 and CDR2 are MGHRA and YSYEKL. The CDR3 loop reads CASSIRGQETQYF. DNA for the CDR3: TGCGCCAGCAGCATCCGGGGCCAAGAGACCCAGTACTTC.

J is TRBJ1-1 and V is TRBV28; D unresolved. The germline V and J ends were trimmed by 5 bases and 7 bases, with 11 bases remaining between them. CDR1 is MDHEN, CDR2 SYDVKM, per germline. The CDR3 runs to 12 residues. CDR3 DNA: TGTGCCAGCAGTACCGCTTGGGGTGAAGCTTTCTTT. Amino acid sequence: CASSTAWGEAFF.